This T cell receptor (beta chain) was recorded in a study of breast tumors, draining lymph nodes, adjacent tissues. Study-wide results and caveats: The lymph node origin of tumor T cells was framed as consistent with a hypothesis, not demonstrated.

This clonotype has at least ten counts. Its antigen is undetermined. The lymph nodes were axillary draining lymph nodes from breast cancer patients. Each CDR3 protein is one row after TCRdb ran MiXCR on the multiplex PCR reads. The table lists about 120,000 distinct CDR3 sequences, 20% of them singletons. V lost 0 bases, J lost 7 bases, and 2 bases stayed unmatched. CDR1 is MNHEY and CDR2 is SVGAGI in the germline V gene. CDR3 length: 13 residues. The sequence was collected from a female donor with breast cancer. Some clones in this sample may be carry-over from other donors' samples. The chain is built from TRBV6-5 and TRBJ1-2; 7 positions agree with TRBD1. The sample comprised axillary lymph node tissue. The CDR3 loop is CASSYSGQRGYTF. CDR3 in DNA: TGTGCCAGCAGTTACTCGGGACAGCGTGGCTACACCTTC.